A selection of T cell receptor beta chains follows, all from one sample in a study of control samples from healthy donors and cancer patients. Measured with immunoSEQ multiplex PCR; TCRdb has only the in-frame clones, and not every one. The sample holds a few hundred thousand clones; roughly 90% are singletons and the top ten take 5% to 7%. Sample: PBMCs. The source is a man aged 40-50 years with head and neck cancer. The CDR3 runs from the conserved cysteine through the conserved F or W. The D gene is left open where the match is weak. Size is stated for part of the rows, as once, few or many counts, or as a class when the clone is expanded.

size	D	length	V	J	DNA	CDR3
-	TRBD2	15	TRBV7-2	TRBJ2-7	TGTGCCAGCAGCCCCCCGGGACTAGCGAACTACGAGCAGTACTTC	CASSPPGLANYEQYF
-	-	13	TRBV9	TRBJ2-6	TGTGCCAGCAGCGGAGGGGGGGCCAACGTCCTGACTTTC	CASSGGGANVLTF
-	TRBD2	18	TRBV18	TRBJ2-3	TGTGCCAGCTCACCTTACCCGACTAGCGGGAGGGGAACAGATACGCAGTATTTT	CASSPYPTSGRGTDTQYF
-	TRBD2	17	TRBV7-7	TRBJ2-2	TGTGCTAGCAGCTTCGGGACTAGCGGGGGAAGGACCGGGGAGCTGTTTTTT	CASSFGTSGGRTGELFF
-	-	16	TRBV5-1	TRBJ2-3	TGCGCCAGCAGCTTGGATTCGGGGGCTGGCACAGATACGCAGTATTTT	CASSLDSGAGTDTQYF
-	-	15	TRBV16	TRBJ1-4	TGTGCCAGCAGCCAATCGTCGGGGCGCAATGAAAAACTGTTTTTT	CASSQSSGRNEKLFF
-	-	14	TRBV6-1	TRBJ2-1	TGTGCCAGCAGTGAAGCAAGCGTCTACAATGAGCAGTTCTTC	CASSEASVYNEQFF
-	TRBD2	16	TRBV5-1	TRBJ2-1	TGCGCCAGCAGTCAAGGAGCGGGGAGTAGGTTAAATGAGCAGTTCTTC	CASSQGAGSRLNEQFF
-	-	15	TRBV4-2	TRBJ2-7	TGTGCCAGCAGCCAAGAAGCAGGGACGGTTCACGAGCAGTACTTC	CASSQEAGTVHEQYF
-	-	14	TRBV28	TRBJ1-3	TGTGCCAGCAGTTTTTCAGGGCCTGGAAACACCATATATTTT	CASSFSGPGNTIYF
-	-	13	TRBV6-6	TRBJ1-1	TGTGCCAGCAGTTCGGGGGGCGCGGGTGAAGCTTTCTTT	CASSSGGAGEAFF
-	TRBD2	17	TRBV7-3	TRBJ2-1	TGTGCCAGCAGCCTCGGACTAGCGGGAGGGACACACAATGAGCAGTTCTTC	CASSLGLAGGTHNEQFF
-	-	14	TRBV5-6	TRBJ1-1	TGTGCCAGCAATGAAGGCGGATTGAACACTGAAGCTTTCTTT	CASNEGGLNTEAFF
once	TRBD2	15	TRBV28	TRBJ2-7	TGTGCCAGCAGTCTAGGGGGACTAGCGGGTCTCGAGCAGTACTTC	CASSLGGLAGLEQYF
-	TRBD2	17	TRBV11-2	TRBJ2-1	TGTGCCAGCAGCATCAAGCCCCTAGCGGGGGGGCAGGGTGAGCAGTTCTTC	CASSIKPLAGGQGEQFF
-	TRBD1	15	TRBV6-5	TRBJ1-2	TGTGCCAGCAGCCAAAATAGACAGGGCCCCTATGGCTACACCTTC	CASSQNRQGPYGYTF
once	-	13	TRBV3-1/TRBV3-2	TRBJ2-7	TGTGCCAGCAACCCATTGGGGTCGGGGGAGCAGTACTTC	CASNPLGSGEQYF
-	-	14	TRBV7-2	TRBJ2-4	TGTGCCAGCAGCACCAGGTTCGGCAAAAACATTCAGTACTTC	CASSTRFGKNIQYF
-	TRBD1	15	TRBV28	TRBJ2-3	TGTGCCAGCAGTATAGACAGGGGACACCAAGATACGCAGTATTTT	CASSIDRGHQDTQYF
-	-	14	TRBV6-1	TRBJ2-2	TGTGCCAGCAGTGAAGGCAGGGACACCGGGGAGCTGTTTTTT	CASSEGRDTGELFF
-	-	13	TRBV13	TRBJ2-1	TGTGCCAGCAGCTCGACCTCACCTGCTGAGCAGTTCTTC	CASSSTSPAEQFF
-	TRBD2	17	TRBV7-3	TRBJ2-6	TGTGCCAGCAGCTTACTAGCGGGGGGGCCTGGGGCCAACGTCCTGACTTTC	CASSLLAGGPGANVLTF
-	-	13	TRBV5-6	TRBJ1-6	TGTGCCAGCAGCCGAACAGGGAATTCACCCCTCCACTTT	CASSRTGNSPLHF
-	TRBD2	18	TRBV24-1	TRBJ2-3	TGTGCCACCAGTGACTCTCGCCCGAGCGGGGCTAGCACAGATACGCAGTATTTT	CATSDSRPSGASTDTQYF
-	-	11	TRBV19	TRBJ1-2	TGTGCCAGTAGTATAAAGGCTGGCTACACCTTC	CASSIKAGYTF
-	-	14	TRBV6-6	TRBJ2-3	TGTGCCAGCAGTTACTCGGGGACCACAGATACGCAGTATTTT	CASSYSGTTDTQYF
once	TRBD1	16	TRBV19	TRBJ2-5	TGTGCCAGTAGTCGGGGGACAGGGGGCGTTATTGAGACCCAGTACTTC	CASSRGTGGVIETQYF
-	TRBD2	14	TRBV28	TRBJ2-7	TGTGCCAGCAGTTTAGGTAGCGGGGGTTACGAGCAGTACTTC	CASSLGSGGYEQYF
-	-	14	TRBV5-1	TRBJ1-1	TGCGCCAGCAGCTTGGAAGGCGGAGGGATTGAAGCTTTCTTT	CASSLEGGGIEAFF
-	-	15	TRBV9	TRBJ1-4	TGTGCCAGCAGCGTAGCCGGGAGCCGGTCTGAAAAACTGTTTTTT	CASSVAGSRSEKLFF
-	-	15	TRBV4-3	TRBJ2-2	TGCGCCAGCAGCACAGGTTCGTGGAACACCGGGGAGCTGTTTTTT	CASSTGSWNTGELFF
-	-	13	TRBV19	TRBJ1-2	TGTGCCAGTATGGCAGGGCCTAACTATGGCTACACCTTC	CASMAGPNYGYTF
-	TRBD1	19	TRBV18	TRBJ1-2	TGTGCCAGCTCACCCAACGCCCCGGGACAGGTTTTTGGTGACTATGGCTACACCTTC	CASSPNAPGQVFGDYGYTF
once	-	14	TRBV7-3	TRBJ2-1	TGTGCCAGCAGCGACCCTCCTCTAGGGAATGAGCAGTTCTTC	CASSDPPLGNEQFF
-	-	15	TRBV29-1	TRBJ2-5	TGCAGCGTGATTGGCGGGGGCGCGGTGGGGGAGACCCAGTACTTC	CSVIGGGAVGETQYF
once	-	17	TRBV25-1	TRBJ2-6	TGTGCCAGCAGTGAGGCAGGGGCCTACTCTGGGGCCAACGTCCTGACTTTC	CASSEAGAYSGANVLTF
-	-	15	TRBV4-3	TRBJ1-6	TGCGCCAGCAGCCAGGACGTGGGCCTGGGATCACCCCTCCACTTT	CASSQDVGLGSPLHF
-	TRBD2	16	TRBV28	TRBJ2-7	TGTGCCAGCAGTATGGGGACTAGCGGGAATCGGGGAGAGCAGTACTTC	CASSMGTSGNRGEQYF
-	-	15	TRBV6-5	TRBJ1-2	TGTGCCAGCGGCCCCCAACAGATCCCTGACTATGGCTACACCTTC	CASGPQQIPDYGYTF
-	-	14	TRBV11-1	TRBJ1-3	TGTGCCAGCAGCTTAGGAGCCTCTGGAAACACCATATATTTT	CASSLGASGNTIYF
-	-	11	TRBV28	TRBJ2-7	TGTGCCAGCAGGGTCTCCTACGAGCAGTACTTC	CASRVSYEQYF
once	TRBD1	15	TRBV5-1	TRBJ1-4	TGCGCCAGCAGCTTGGGACAGGGGGAGATCGAAAAACTGTTTTTT	CASSLGQGEIEKLFF
-	-	13	TRBV7-8	TRBJ2-7	TGTGCCAGCAGCTTATGGTCAGGGGACGAGCAGTACTTC	CASSLWSGDEQYF
-	-	13	TRBV29-1	TRBJ1-1	TGCAGCGGCCGGGGTACGAGCTTTACTGAAGCTTTCTTT	CSGRGTSFTEAFF
-	-	15	TRBV19	TRBJ1-5	TGTGCCAGTAGTATGCGCAGGGAAAGCAATCAGCCCCAGCATTTT	CASSMRRESNQPQHF
-	-	12	TRBV30	TRBJ2-4	TGTGCCTGGGGTGTAGCCAAAAACATTCAGTACTTC	CAWGVAKNIQYF
-	-	17	TRBV6-2/TRBV6-3	TRBJ2-5	TGTGCCAGCAGTTACGGAGGATTGACAGGTTCTCAGGAGACCCAGTACTTC	CASSYGGLTGSQETQYF
-	-	16	TRBV28	TRBJ1-4	TGTGCCAGCAGTTTCCTTAACCGGGACACAAATGAAAAACTGTTTTTT	CASSFLNRDTNEKLFF
-	TRBD2	14	TRBV29-1	TRBJ2-5	TGCAGCGTTGAAGAGGGAGTAGCGGGGGGTCCCCGGTACTTC	CSVEEGVAGGPRYF
once	-	13	TRBV6-5	TRBJ1-2	TGTGCCAGCACGAGAGGGGGAAACTATGGCTACACCTTC	CASTRGGNYGYTF
-	TRBD1	12	TRBV10-3	TRBJ2-1	TGTGCCATCAAGGACAGGGACAATGAGCAGTTCTTC	CAIKDRDNEQFF
once	-	11	TRBV10-2	TRBJ2-7	TGCGCCAGCAGTCCCTCCTACGAGCAGTACTTC	CASSPSYEQYF
-	-	12	TRBV5-5	TRBJ2-1	TGTGCCAGCAGCTTGCAGGGACCTCAGCCTTTCTTC	CASSLQGPQPFF
-	TRBD2	16	TRBV28	TRBJ2-2	TGTGCCAGCAGTCCCCCACTAGCGGGAGGCACCGGGGAGCTGTTTTTT	CASSPPLAGGTGELFF
once	-	12	TRBV9	TRBJ2-3	TGTGCCAGCAGCCCCACGGCAGATACGCAGTATTTT	CASSPTADTQYF
once	-	12	TRBV28	TRBJ2-5	TGTGCCAGCAGTTTCGCGCCGCAGACCCAGTACTTC	CASSFAPQTQYF
-	-	14	TRBV18	TRBJ1-1	TGTGCCAGCTCACCGTGGGCCTCGAACACTGAAGCTTTCTTT	CASSPWASNTEAFF
-	-	13	TRBV28	TRBJ2-7	TGTGCCAGCAGTCCCCCGGGGAGCCACGAGCAGTACTTC	CASSPPGSHEQYF
once	TRBD1	15	TRBV6-5	TRBJ1-2	TGTGCCAGCAGTTACTATGGGGACAGGGGATCTGGCTACACCTTC	CASSYYGDRGSGYTF